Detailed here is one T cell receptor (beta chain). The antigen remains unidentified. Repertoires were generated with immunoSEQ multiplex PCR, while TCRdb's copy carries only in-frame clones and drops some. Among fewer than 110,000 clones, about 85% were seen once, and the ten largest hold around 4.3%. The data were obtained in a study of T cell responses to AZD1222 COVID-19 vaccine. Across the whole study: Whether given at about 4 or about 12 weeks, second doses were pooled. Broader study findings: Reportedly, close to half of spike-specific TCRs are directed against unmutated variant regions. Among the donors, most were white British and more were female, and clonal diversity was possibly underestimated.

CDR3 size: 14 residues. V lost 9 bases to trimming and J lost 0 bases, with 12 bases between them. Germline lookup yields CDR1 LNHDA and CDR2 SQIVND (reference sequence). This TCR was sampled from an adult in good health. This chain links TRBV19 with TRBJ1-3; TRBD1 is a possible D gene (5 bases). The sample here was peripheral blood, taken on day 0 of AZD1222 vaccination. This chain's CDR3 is CASRERISGNTIYF. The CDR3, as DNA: TGTGCCAGCAGGGAGCGGATCTCTGGAAACACCATATATTTT.